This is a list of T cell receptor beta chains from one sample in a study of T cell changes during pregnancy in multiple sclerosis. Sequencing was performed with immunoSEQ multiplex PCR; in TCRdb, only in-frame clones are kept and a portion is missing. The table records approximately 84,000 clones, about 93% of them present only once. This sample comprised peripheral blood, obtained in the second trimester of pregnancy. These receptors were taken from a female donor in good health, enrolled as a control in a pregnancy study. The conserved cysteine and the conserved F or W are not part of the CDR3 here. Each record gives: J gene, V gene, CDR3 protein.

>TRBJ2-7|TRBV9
ASSVAASGSYEQY
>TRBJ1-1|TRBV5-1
ASSLAGGYTEAF
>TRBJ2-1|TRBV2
ASSVLGTRYNEQF
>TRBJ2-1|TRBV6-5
ASSLVGGIHNEQF
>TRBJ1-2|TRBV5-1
ARRGTGHIYGYT
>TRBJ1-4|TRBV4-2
ASSQKRDSLNEKLF
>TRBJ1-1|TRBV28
ASSANRATEAF
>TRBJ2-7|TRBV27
ASSRSGQGMDEQY
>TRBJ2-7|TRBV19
ASSIGQASYEQY
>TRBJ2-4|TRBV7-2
ASSFPGLAAHKNIQY
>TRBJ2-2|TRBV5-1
ASSPPGLAVTGELF
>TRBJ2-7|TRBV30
ASGQGAHEQY
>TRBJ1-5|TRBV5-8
ASSSGGRTRINQPQH
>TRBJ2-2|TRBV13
ASRDSSGSGIGELF
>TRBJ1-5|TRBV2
ASSVSPPGEQPQH
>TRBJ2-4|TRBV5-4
ASSLEKGQGSVAKNIQY
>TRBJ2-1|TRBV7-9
ASSPAGVRSSEQF